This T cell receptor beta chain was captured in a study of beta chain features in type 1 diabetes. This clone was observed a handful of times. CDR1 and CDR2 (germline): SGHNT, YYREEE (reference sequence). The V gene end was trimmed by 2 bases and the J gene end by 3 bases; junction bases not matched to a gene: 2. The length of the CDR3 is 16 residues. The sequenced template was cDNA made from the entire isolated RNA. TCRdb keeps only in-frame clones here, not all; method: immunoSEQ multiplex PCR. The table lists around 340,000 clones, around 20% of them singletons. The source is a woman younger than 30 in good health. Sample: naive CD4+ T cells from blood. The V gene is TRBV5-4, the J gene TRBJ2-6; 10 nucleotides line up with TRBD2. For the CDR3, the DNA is TGTGCCAGCAGCTTACTAGCGGGAAATGGGGCCAACGTCCTGACTTTC. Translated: CASSLLAGNGANVLTF.